These 24 T cell receptor beta chains were all obtained from the same sample, sequenced in a study of T-cell reconstitution after alpha-beta-depleted transplantation in children. The TCRbeta library incorporated unique molecular identifiers. Each CDR3 protein is one row after TCRdb ran MiXCR on the PCR reads. Here the sample spans about 980,000 distinct CDR3 sequences, about 29% being singletons. Specimen: PBMCs, mostly from graft donor cells, collected 360 days after TCRalphabeta/CD19-depleted stem cell transplant. The source is a boy in the first two years of life who had a stem cell transplant for SCID, so the T cells may come from the graft donor.

This chain links TRBV20-1 with TRBJ2-5; TRBD2 agrees at 10 bases. V trimming: 5 bases; J trimming: 1 base; junction bases outside the gene matches: 4. This CDR3 contains 14 residues. Germline CDR1 DFQATT, CDR2 SNEGSKA (reference sequence). The CDR3 region is CSARTSGRQETQYF. The CDR3 coding sequence is TGCAGTGCTCGGACTAGCGGACGCCAAGAGACCCAGTACTTC.

This clonotype was counted between two and nine times. The CDR3 protein is CASSYFRLTNEKLFF. The DNA of the CDR3 is TGTGCCAGCAGTTACTTCCGGCTGACTAATGAAAAACTGTTTTTT. This chain links TRBV6-2 or TRBV6-3 with TRBJ1-4; D gene ambiguous. The germline V and J ends were trimmed by 1 base and 2 bases, with 8 bases remaining between them. Germline CDR1 reads MNHEY; CDR2 reads SVGEGT. The CDR3 is made up of 15 amino acids.

The chain uses TRBV11-1 and TRBJ2-7, with D uncertain. V dropped 2 bases and J dropped 2 bases, with 10 bases sitting between them. The germline V gene has CDR1 SGHAT and CDR2 FQDESV (reference sequence). CDR3 size: 14 residues. The CDR3 DNA sequence: TGTGCCAGCAGCTTAAAGGGCAGTACCTACGAGCAGTACTTC. Translating it yields CASSLKGSTYEQYF.

V usage is TRBV7-9 and J usage is TRBJ2-5; D not resolved. This CDR3 has 14 amino acids. V lost 6 bases, J lost 2 bases, and 13 bases lay in between. Germline V gene sequence: CDR1 SEHNR, CDR2 FQNEAQ (reference sequence). The CDR3 loop reads CASSLLGQQETQYF. The CDR3 bases are TGTGCCAGCAGTCTCCTTGGGCAGCAAGAGACCCAGTACTTC.

This chain joins TRBV20-1 and TRBJ2-3; D gene uncertain. CDR3 length: 15 residues. The germline V gene has CDR1 DFQATT and CDR2 SNEGSKA (reference sequence). V lost 0 bases and J 0 bases, leaving 10 bases between the germline ends. The CDR3 region is CSAREVVGSTDTQYF. CDR3 nucleotides: TGCAGTGCTAGAGAGGTAGTGGGTAGCACAGATACGCAGTATTTT.

This chain connects TRBV4-1 to TRBJ2-7; the D gene could be TRBD1 or TRBD2 (6 bases each). Germline CDR1 MGHRA, CDR2 YSYEKL. The CDR3 consists of 17 residues. V was pared by 0 bases and J by 9 bases, with 24 bases between. This CDR3 reads CASSQDVFGGHRAGQYF. Here the CDR3 DNA reads TGCGCCAGCAGCCAAGATGTTTTCGGGGGACACCGGGCGGGGCAGTACTTC.

This clonotype was observed a handful of times. This chain joins TRBV10-3 and TRBJ2-1, with 8 bases fitting TRBD2. Germline CDR1 is ENHRY and CDR2 is SYGVKD. Germline trimming cut 3 bases from V and 2 bases from J; bases unmatched to any gene: 3. This CDR3 has 15 residues. The CDR3 region is CAISDEAGAYNEQFF. The CDR3 DNA sequence: TGTGCCATCAGTGACGAAGCGGGAGCCTACAATGAGCAGTTCTTC.

The chain combines TRBV20-1 with TRBJ2-7; the match to TRBD2 covers 11 bases. J was trimmed by 4 bases and V by 3 bases; bases with no gene match: 17. Germline V gene sequence: CDR1 DFQATT, CDR2 SNEGSKA (reference sequence). The CDR3 totals 18 residues. The CDR3 DNA reads TGCAGTGCTAGTCATCTAGCGGGGGGTACCTTGAAAGGTTACGAGCAGTACTTC. This codes for CSASHLAGGTLKGYEQYF.

The chain joins TRBV12-3 or TRBV12-4 to TRBJ1-1; TRBD1 matches at 9 bases. Unmatched junction bases numbered 6, after V lost 6 bases and J lost 4 bases. The CDR3 spans 14 residues. This chain's CDR3 is CASSFRDRATEAFF. CDR3 bases: TGTGCCAGCAGCTTCCGGGACAGGGCCACTGAAGCTTTCTTT.

This clonotype was seen more than once but under ten times. The chain employs TRBV5-1 and TRBJ1-1; TRBD1 matches 7 bases. CDR3 size: 17 residues. V shed 0 bases and J 4 bases; nucleotides not matched to a gene: 12. Germline CDR1 reads SGHRS; CDR2 reads YFSETQ. CDR3 protein: CASSLAMRGRPGTEAFF. The CDR3 nucleotides read TGCGCCAGCAGCTTGGCGATGAGGGGGCGCCCCGGCACTGAAGCTTTCTTT. The variable domain in full, completed from reference TRBV5-1 and TRBJ1-1, reads KAGVTQTPRYLIKTRGQQVTLSCSPISGHRSVSWYQQTPGQGLQFLFEYFSETQRNKGNFPGRFSGRQFSNSRSEMNVSTLELGDSALYLCASSLAMRGRPGTEAFFGQGTRLTVV.

This rearrangement joins TRBV12-3 or TRBV12-4 to TRBJ2-2; TRBD1 is a possible D gene (6 bases). Trimming took 3 bases from V and 5 from J, leaving 19 bases between them. The CDR3 covers 17 residues. CDR3 coding DNA: TGTGCCAGCAGTTTGAGATGGGGGCAGGGGAGTACCGGGGAGCTGTTTTTT. As protein: CASSLRWGQGSTGELFF.

The chain carries TRBV4-1 and TRBJ2-7; 9 bases are a match to TRBD2. The V and J ends lost 0 bases and 2 bases, in that order; junction bases with no gene match: 5. CDR3 length: 16 residues. Per the germline V gene, CDR1 is MGHRA and CDR2 is YSYEKL. The CDR3 DNA is TGCGCCAGCAGCCAAGACCCAGCGGGGGGAACCTACGAGCAGTACTTC. Protein: CASSQDPAGGTYEQYF.

This clonotype was observed a handful of times. The J gene is TRBJ2-1, the V gene TRBV18; 9 nucleotides align to TRBD1. Germline values: CDR1 KGHSH, CDR2 LQKENI. V lost 8 bases to trimming and J lost 7 bases; unmatched junction nucleotides: 9. There are 14 residues in the CDR3. This chain's CDR3 is CASQPGQGRNEQFF. CDR3 in DNA: TGTGCCAGCCAACCGGGACAGGGCAGGAATGAGCAGTTCTTC.

The chain has TRBV12-3 or TRBV12-4 and TRBJ2-3; 9 nucleotides line up with TRBD2. This CDR3 has 16 amino acids. With V trimmed by 2 bases and J by 2 bases, 5 bases remained unmatched. Here the CDR3 reads CASSLMPSGVTDTQYF. CDR3 nucleotides: TGTGCCAGCAGTTTAATGCCTAGCGGGGTCACAGATACGCAGTATTTT.

The rearrangement links TRBV20-1 to TRBJ1-1; D not certain. The CDR3 contains 14 residues. Germline V gene lookup returns CDR1 DFQATT and CDR2 SNEGSKA (reference sequence). The germline V and J ends were trimmed by 1 base and 0 bases, with 9 bases remaining between them. The CDR3 loop is CSARGHTMNTEAFF. CDR3 DNA sequence: TGCAGTGCTAGAGGGCATACCATGAACACTGAAGCTTTCTTT.

The chain recombines TRBV5-1 with TRBJ2-7; 9 positions match TRBD2. The trim removed 1 base at V and 2 bases at J, leaving 13 bases unmatched. The CDR3 is made up of 18 amino acids. Germline V gene lookup returns CDR1 SGHRS and CDR2 YFSETQ. CDR3 sequence reads: CASSLYPRRASGTYEQYF. The CDR3 DNA reads as TGCGCCAGCAGCTTGTATCCCCGGCGGGCTAGCGGGACCTACGAGCAGTACTTC.

V gene TRBV5-1 combines with J gene TRBJ2-5; 8 nucleotides match TRBD2. The length of the CDR3 is 15 residues. Trimming at V came to 1 base and at J to 5 bases, leaving 7 bases not matched to a gene. Germline CDR1 SGHRS, CDR2 YFSETQ. CDR3 sequence: CASSLTGGPLETQYF. The CDR3 DNA is TGCGCCAGCAGCTTGACGGGGGGGCCTCTCGAGACCCAGTACTTC.

This clonotype was picked up a small number of times. The chain has TRBV7-8 and TRBJ2-7, with TRBD1 as a possible D gene (6 bases). Germline lookup yields CDR1 SGHVS and CDR2 FQNEAQ. The germline V and J ends were trimmed by 0 bases and 2 bases, with 11 bases remaining between them. The CDR3 runs 15 residues. CDR3 coding DNA: TGTGCCAGCAGCTTAGCGGTCAACAGGGCCTACGAGCAGTACTTC. It codes for CASSLAVNRAYEQYF. Based on the CDR3 plus reference TRBV7-8 and TRBJ2-7, the full variable domain is GAGVSQSPRYKVAKRGQDVALRCDPISGHVSLFWYQQALGQGPEFLTYFQNEAQLDKSGLPSDRFFAERPEGSVSTLKIQRTQQEDSAVYLCASSLAVNRAYEQYFGPGTRLTVT.

This clonotype occurred many times. The rearrangement links TRBV28 to TRBJ2-2, with D uncertain. Deletions cut 2 bases from V and 1 base from J, with 2 bases between. The CDR3 totals 13 residues. Germline lookup yields CDR1 MDHEN and CDR2 SYDVKM. CDR3 DNA: TGTGCCAGCAGTTTACGGAACACCGGGGAGCTGTTTTTT. Translated: CASSLRNTGELFF.

This clonotype was detected only a few times. The CDR3 loop reads CASSVEASPFYEQYF. The CDR3 coding sequence is TGTGCCAGCAGCGTAGAGGCTAGCCCCTTCTACGAGCAGTACTTC. This chain uses TRBV9 with TRBJ2-7; maybe TRBD2 (5 bases). Germline V gene lookup returns CDR1 SGDLS and CDR2 YYNGEE. The CDR3 has 15 residues. V was pared by 0 bases and J by 3 bases, with 13 bases between. Based on the CDR3 plus reference TRBV9 and TRBJ2-7, the full variable domain is DSGVTQTPKHLITATGQRVTLRCSPRSGDLSVYWYQQSLDQGLQFLIQYYNGEERAKGNILERFSAQQFPDLHSELNLSSLELGDSALYFCASSVEASPFYEQYFGPGTRLTVT.

This chain links TRBV29-1 with TRBJ2-7; TRBD1 might be the D (5 bases). Germline assignment: CDR1 SQVTM and CDR2 ANQGSEA. There are 11 residues in the CDR3. Trimming left V 5 bases short and J 6 bases short, with 11 bases between. The CDR3 DNA follows: TGCAGCGTTCCCCTAGGGGCCGAGCAGTACTTC. Translating it yields CSVPLGAEQYF.

The DNA of the CDR3 is TGTGCCAGCAGCTTAAAGCCTAGCGGGGGGACCTCCTACGAGCAGTACTTC. It specifies CASSLKPSGGTSYEQYF. This sequence joins TRBV7-9 and TRBJ2-7; the match to TRBD2 covers 11 bases. V shed 2 bases, J shed 0 bases, and the junction held 6 bases outside the gene matches. CDR1 SEHNR and CDR2 FQNEAQ come from the germline V gene (reference sequence). CDR3 size: 17 residues.

The chain combines TRBV20-1 with TRBJ2-1; TRBD2 matches at 10 bases. The CDR3 runs 18 residues. Germline V CDR1 and CDR2: DFQATT, SNEGSKA (reference sequence). DNA for the CDR3: TGCAGGGCTGCAGGTTTAGCGGGGGGCTTGAGCTCCTACAATGAGCAGTTCTTC. This sequence encodes CRAAGLAGGLSSYNEQFF.

The chain couples TRBV5-1 to TRBJ2-7, with a possible D match to TRBD1 (6 bases). Germline-derived CDR1 and CDR2 are SGHRS and YFSETQ. V lost 0 bases and J 7 bases, leaving 20 bases between the germline ends. This CDR3 region has 16 residues. CDR3: CASSLELGQSDWEQYF. As DNA, the CDR3 is TGCGCCAGCAGCTTGGAGCTCGGACAGTCCGACTGGGAGCAGTACTTC.